The rows below give T cell receptor beta chains drawn from one sample of a study of T cell changes during pregnancy in multiple sclerosis. Only in-frame clones appear in the TCRdb table, and some are missing; sequencing was by immunoSEQ multiplex PCR. The sample lists over 30,000 clones; 80% to 90% were seen once. The specimen was CD8+ T cells from peripheral blood mononuclear cells, collected in the third trimester of pregnancy. The source of these receptors is a female donor with multiple sclerosis, enrolled in a pregnancy study. The CDR3 runs from the conserved cysteine through the conserved F or W. The order of the fields is D gene, J gene, V gene, clone size, CDR3 protein, CDR3 DNA. D genes are given only for firm matches. The listing skips clone size in some rows; elsewhere it reads once, few, many or a size class.

>NA|TRBJ1-1|TRBV5-8|once
CASSTRGSTEAFF
TGTGCCAGCAGCACCAGAGGGAGCACTGAAGCTTTCTTT
>NA|TRBJ1-1|TRBV27|once
CASSEAGIGDTEAFF
TGTGCCAGCAGTGAAGCGGGGATCGGGGACACTGAAGCTTTCTTT
>TRBD1|TRBJ2-5|TRBV7-8|once
CASSLPGGPLETQYF
TGTGCCAGCAGCTTGCCAGGGGGCCCGTTGGAGACCCAGTACTTC
>NA|TRBJ1-6|TRBV7-7|NA
CASSRGHHRSSYNSPLHF
TGTGCTAGCAGCCGGGGACACCATCGGAGCTCCTATAATTCACCCCTCCACTTT
>NA|TRBJ1-6|TRBV7-6|NA
CASSQDWGQSPLHF
TGTGCCAGCAGCCAAGACTGGGGGCAATCACCCCTCCACTTT
>TRBD1|TRBJ1-5|TRBV7-2|NA
CASSYTGVNQPQHF
TGTGCCAGCAGCTACACAGGGGTCAATCAGCCCCAGCATTTT
>NA|TRBJ2-7|TRBV20-1|NA
CSARASYEQYF
TGCAGTGCTAGAGCTTCCTACGAGCAGTACTTC
>NA|TRBJ2-1|TRBV6-5|NA
CATRGGAIYNEQFF
TGTGCCACAAGAGGGGGGGCAATATACAATGAGCAGTTCTTC
>NA|TRBJ1-2|TRBV7-6|once
CASSFPGDYGYTF
TGTGCCAGCAGCTTCCCCGGGGACTATGGCTACACCTTC
>NA|TRBJ2-3|TRBV19|NA
CASSVRGSSTDTQYF
TGTGCCAGTAGCGTGCGGGGTTCTAGCACAGATACGCAGTATTTT
>TRBD2|TRBJ2-7|TRBV7-2|NA
CASSFTSGADYEQYF
TGTGCCAGCAGCTTCACTAGCGGGGCCGACTACGAGCAGTACTTC
>TRBD1|TRBJ1-6|TRBV4-1|NA
CASSHLPGQGGETYNSPLHF
TGCGCCAGCAGCCACTTACCGGGACAGGGGGGGGAGACCTATAATTCACCCCTCCACTTT
>NA|TRBJ1-2|TRBV6-6|NA
CASSSPGNGYTF
TGTGCCAGCAGCAGTCCGGGGAACGGCTACACCTTC
>NA|TRBJ2-2|TRBV7-3|NA
CASSFSGVVAGELFF
TGTGCCAGCAGCTTCTCAGGGGTTGTCGCCGGGGAGCTGTTTTTT
>TRBD2|TRBJ2-1|TRBV6-5|once
CASSYGASGYNEQFF
TGTGCCAGCAGTTACGGAGCTAGCGGGTACAATGAGCAGTTCTTC
>NA|TRBJ2-3|TRBV1|medium-sized
CTSSQESPTSGRSTDTQYF
TGCACCAGCAGCCAAGAAAGCCCTACCAGCGGGAGGTCCACAGATACGCAGTATTTT
>NA|TRBJ2-1|TRBV4-1|NA
CASSQVGGARVNEQFF
TGCGCCAGCAGCCAAGTAGGGGGGGCCAGGGTTAATGAGCAGTTCTTC
>NA|TRBJ2-7|TRBV7-2|NA
CASSRSYEQYF
TGTGCCAGCAGTCGCTCCTACGAGCAGTACTTC
>NA|TRBJ2-7|TRBV5-6|NA
CASSFLKPSYEQYF
TGTGCCAGCAGCTTCTTAAAGCCCTCCTACGAGCAGTACTTC
>NA|TRBJ2-1|TRBV5-1|NA
CASSQAYGYNEQFF
TGCGCCAGCAGCCAGGCTTACGGCTACAATGAGCAGTTCTTC
>NA|TRBJ2-1|TRBV2|NA
CASSDRSYNEQFF
TGTGCCAGCAGCGACAGATCCTACAATGAGCAGTTCTTC
>TRBD1|TRBJ1-2|TRBV27|NA
CASSPGTDYGYTF
TGTGCCAGCAGTCCCGGGACAGACTATGGCTACACCTTC
>NA|TRBJ1-6|TRBV11-2|NA
CASSPYGEGSYNSPLHF
TGTGCCAGCAGCCCATATGGGGAGGGCTCCTATAATTCACCCCTCCACTTT
>NA|TRBJ2-7|TRBV19|NA
CASSIKLGLAPLGEQYF
TGTGCCAGTAGTATAAAATTAGGGCTAGCCCCACTAGGAGAGCAGTACTTC
>NA|TRBJ2-1|TRBV11-2|NA
CASSPSWQGRGNEQFF
TGTGCCAGCAGCCCTAGTTGGCAGGGAAGGGGGAATGAGCAGTTCTTC
>NA|TRBJ2-7|TRBV5-3|once
CARSLRGNPYEQYF
TGTGCCAGAAGCTTGAGAGGGAACCCCTACGAGCAGTACTTC
>NA|TRBJ2-1|TRBV4-2|NA
CASSQDTAVGGNEQFF
TGTGCCAGCAGCCAAGATACGGCAGTTGGAGGTAATGAGCAGTTCTTC
>NA|TRBJ1-1|TRBV4-3|NA
CASSQDWERGTEAFF
TGCGCCAGCAGCCAGGACTGGGAGCGTGGCACTGAAGCTTTCTTT
>NA|TRBJ2-4|TRBV4-3|NA
CASSQDWASSKNIQYF
TGCGCCAGCAGCCAAGATTGGGCTAGCAGTAAAAACATTCAGTACTTC
>TRBD2|TRBJ2-1|TRBV9|NA
CASSSSGGAYNEQFF
TGTGCCAGCAGCTCTAGCGGGGGGGCCTACAATGAGCAGTTCTTC
>NA|TRBJ2-7|TRBV30|NA
CAWSVGGRGYEQYF
TGTGCCTGGAGTGTCGGAGGAAGGGGGTACGAGCAGTACTTC
>NA|TRBJ2-3|TRBV30|NA
CARREPSTDTQYF
TGTGCCCGCAGGGAACCTAGCACAGATACGCAGTATTTT
>NA|TRBJ2-3|TRBV6-4|NA
CASSEDGGATDTQYF
TGTGCCAGCAGTGAAGACGGGGGAGCCACAGATACGCAGTATTTT
>NA|TRBJ1-2|TRBV27|NA
CASRPPGTYYGYTF
TGTGCCAGCAGGCCCCCGGGGACATACTATGGCTACACCTTC
>NA|TRBJ1-3|TRBV15|NA
CATSRDAGFSGNTIYF
TGTGCCACCAGCAGAGACGCAGGGTTTTCTGGAAACACCATATATTTT
>NA|TRBJ2-3|TRBV12-5|NA
CASGAGVSSWDTQYF
TGTGCTAGTGGGGCGGGCGTCTCCTCTTGGGATACGCAGTATTTT
>NA|TRBJ2-1|TRBV27|NA
CASTIKPYNEQFF
TGTGCCAGCACCATCAAGCCCTACAATGAGCAGTTCTTC
>TRBD2|TRBJ2-3|TRBV9|NA
CASSVDGAGGPTDTQYF
TGTGCCAGCAGCGTAGACGGGGCGGGGGGGCCCACAGATACGCAGTATTTT
>NA|TRBJ1-2|TRBV21-1|NA
CASSKQGANYGYTF
TGTGCCAGCAGCAAACAGGGGGCTAACTATGGCTACACCTTC
>TRBD1|TRBJ1-1|TRBV30|few
CAYTGGLNTEAFF
TGTGCCTACACAGGGGGCCTGAACACTGAAGCTTTCTTT